These 5 T cell receptor beta chains were all obtained from the same sample, sequenced in a study of vaccination effects on CD4 cells after COVID-19. Peptide-pool stimulation followed by sequencing identified expanded antigen-specific CD4+ clonotypes in the ViraFEST assay. Culture proceeded for nine to ten days, and CD4+ T cells were then isolated. All participants had two doses of either the BNT162b2 or mRNA-1273 vaccine. What these receptors recognize is not known. Repertoires were generated with immunoSEQ multiplex PCR, while TCRdb's copy carries only in-frame clones and drops some. The table lists 20,000 to 30,000 clones, about three quarters of them singletons. Specimen: CD4+ T cells from PBMCs cultured with SARS-CoV-2 spike peptides, collected after COVID-19 vaccination. Receptor source: a human donor who received a COVID-19 vaccine. Some clones in this sample may be carry-over from other donors' samples.

J is TRBJ2-7 and V is TRBV6-2 or TRBV6-3; D possibly matches TRBD1 or TRBD2 (5 bases each). CDR1 is MNHEY, CDR2 SVGEGT, per germline. V dropped 5 bases and J dropped 6 bases, with 23 bases sitting between them. The CDR3 has 16 residues. In DNA, the CDR3 is TGTGCCAGCAGTACTTACCCCCCGGGACGGATCATCGAGCAGTACGTC. It specifies CASSTYPPGRIIEQYV.

This chain links TRBV6-6 with TRBJ1-6; no clear D gene. The germline V and J ends were trimmed by 2 bases and 7 bases, with 6 bases remaining between them. CDR1 and CDR2 (germline): MNHNY, SVGAGI (reference sequence). This CDR3 comprises 13 residues. This CDR3 reads CASSYGLNSPLHF. The CDR3 bases are TGTGCCAGCAGTTACGGACTAAATTCACCCCTCCACTTT.

This chain connects TRBV4-1 to TRBJ1-1; 7 bases fit TRBD1. Germline-derived CDR1 and CDR2 are MGHRA and YSYEKL. With 1 base clipped from V and 2 bases from J, the junction kept 13 bases outside the gene matches. This CDR3 spans 18 amino acids. CDR3: CASSQGLYGTASNTEAFF. In DNA, the CDR3 is TGCGCCAGCAGCCAAGGCTTGTATGGGACAGCAAGTAACACTGAAGCTTTCTTT.

V gene TRBV5-1 combines with J gene TRBJ1-5; no clear D gene. CDR1 and CDR2 (germline): SGHRS, YFSETQ. The CDR3 covers 14 residues. V dropped 0 bases and J dropped 6 bases, with 10 bases sitting between them. The CDR3 nucleotides are TGCGCCAGCAGCTTGGACGGGTCAATTCAGCCCCAGCATTTT. It specifies CASSLDGSIQPQHF.

The genes are TRBV18 and TRBJ2-2; no clear D gene. The CDR3 is made up of 14 amino acids. Germline CDR1 is KGHSH and CDR2 is LQKENI. Trimming cost V 2 bases and J 1 base, with 5 bases left between them. The CDR3 sequence: CASSPTVNTGELFF. The CDR3 coding sequence is TGTGCCAGCTCACCAACAGTGAACACCGGGGAGCTGTTTTTT.